A single sample gave rise to the 21 T cell receptor beta chains below, sequenced in a study of cytomegalovirus exposure and HLA in healthy donors (dated by TCRdb to about 2017). The receptor library was made with the immunoSEQ multiplex PCR assay. The multiplex PCR relied on a mix of 60 forward primers for TCR Vbeta segments and 13 reverse primers for TCR Jbeta segments. TCRdb re-hosts the immuneACCESS table, in-frame sequences only. Its copies lack some clones; in the studies checked, an unresolved V gene accounts for under half of them, and the cause for the rest is not known. The sample table records about 300,000 clones; roughly 90% of these occur just once. Around 4.2% of the sample belongs to the ten largest clones. Sequencing was carried out using PBMCs. The receptors were sampled from a man aged 40-49 years in good health and CMV-seropositive.

The chain uses TRBV4-2 and TRBJ2-7, with a weak D call TRBD2 (5 bases). V was trimmed by 4 bases and J by 3 bases, leaving 19 bases between them. Germline V gene sequence: CDR1 LGHNA, CDR2 YNFKEQ. The CDR3 contains 16 residues. As DNA, the CDR3 is TGTGCCAGCAGCCTCCACGAAGGAGGATCATACTACGAGCAGTACTTC. Its translation: CASSLHEGGSYYEQYF.

V gene TRBV18 combines with J gene TRBJ1-2; 10 positions match TRBD1. This CDR3 has 14 amino acids. Trimming removed 4 bases from V and 3 bases from J; junction bases left unmatched: 2. In germline, CDR1 is KGHSH, CDR2 LQKENI. This CDR3 reads CASSRDRGDYGYTF. The CDR3 DNA reads TGTGCCAGCTCACGGGACAGGGGCGACTATGGCTACACCTTC.

This rearrangement joins TRBV27 to TRBJ1-5; D is ambiguous. The CDR3 loop spans 14 amino acids. CDR1 MNHEY and CDR2 SMNVEV come from the germline V gene (reference sequence). Trimming removed 2 bases at V and 7 bases at J, with 12 bases between. The CDR3 region is CASSLSWAGQPQHF. CDR3 in DNA: TGTGCCAGCAGTTTAAGCTGGGCTGGGCAGCCCCAGCATTTT.

This rearrangement joins TRBV29-1 to TRBJ2-1; D gene ambiguous. Germline lookup yields CDR1 SQVTM and CDR2 ANQGSEA. The CDR3 consists of 15 residues. V was cut by 6 bases and J by 5 bases, with 20 bases left in between. CDR3: CSVYDTPEFDNEQFF. The CDR3 DNA follows: TGCAGCGTCTACGACACCCCGGAATTCGACAATGAGCAGTTCTTC.

The chain employs TRBV4-1 and TRBJ2-5, with D perhaps matching TRBD2 (5 bases). Germline CDR1 is MGHRA and CDR2 is YSYEKL. The CDR3 sequence is 14 residues long. Trimming cost V 1 base and J 5 bases, with 11 bases left between them. CDR3 loop: CASSQVIALETQYF. In DNA, the CDR3 is TGCGCCAGCAGCCAAGTTATAGCGTTGGAGACCCAGTACTTC.

V and J are TRBV2 and TRBJ2-3; the D gene is possibly TRBD1 (6 bases). In germline, CDR1 is SNHLY, CDR2 FYNNEI. CDR3 length equals 14 residues. Trimming pared 8 bases from V and 3 bases from J, leaving 15 bases between. The CDR3 region has the DNA TGTGCCAGCTTGGACAGCGATGGAACAGATACGCAGTATTTT. Protein product: CASLDSDGTDTQYF.

The rearrangement joins TRBV30 to TRBJ2-1; D is unclear. V lost 3 bases and J 15 bases, leaving 18 bases between the germline ends. This CDR3 has 12 residues. CDR1 and CDR2 (germline): GTSNPN, SVGIG (reference sequence). CDR3: CAWRVSAASPFF. CDR3 coding DNA: TGTGCCTGGAGAGTTTCGGCAGCGTCTCCGTTCTTC.

This rearrangement joins TRBV7-9 to TRBJ1-1; 11 bases line up with TRBD1. The CDR3 covers 15 residues. V was pared by 5 bases and J by 0 bases, with 2 bases of the junction left unmatched. The germline V gene encodes CDR1 SEHNR and CDR2 FQNEAQ (reference sequence). The CDR3 reads CASSLGQGVNTEAFF. DNA of the CDR3: TGTGCCAGCAGCCTGGGACAGGGGGTGAACACTGAAGCTTTCTTT. The entire variable domain, with the rest obtained from reference TRBV7-9 and TRBJ1-1, is as follows: DTGVSQNPRHKITKRGQNVTFRCDPISEHNRLYWYRQTLGQGPEFLTYFQNEAQLEKSRLLSDRFSAERPKGSFSTLEIQRTEQGDSAMYLCASSLGQGVNTEAFFGQGTRLTVV.

This clone was picked up a small number of times. The DNA for the CDR3 is TGCGCCAGCACCCCGTCACCAGGGGGGAACACTGAAGCTTTCTTT. As protein: CASTPSPGGNTEAFF. This sequence joins TRBV4-1 and TRBJ1-1, with TRBD1 identical over 7 bases. Germline CDR1 MGHRA, CDR2 YSYEKL. The V segment lost 7 bases and the J segment 1 base; nucleotides outside the gene matches: 9. The CDR3 spans 15 residues.

This clone appeared a single time. The chain combines TRBV28 with TRBJ2-7; 9 bases match TRBD1. V shed 7 bases and J 5 bases; nucleotides not matched to a gene: 9. There are 14 residues in the CDR3. Per germline, CDR1 MDHEN and CDR2 SYDVKM. In DNA, the CDR3 is TGTGCCAGCAACCTCCGGGACAGGGACCACGAGCAGTACTTC. Its protein product is CASNLRDRDHEQYF.

V usage is TRBV4-1 and J usage is TRBJ1-4; D gene ambiguous. The V and J ends lost 4 bases and 5 bases respectively, with 14 bases between them. This CDR3 has 15 residues. Germline V gene data show CDR1 as MGHRA and CDR2 as YSYEKL. This CDR3 is CASSPPRGGNEKLFF. CDR3 coding DNA: TGCGCCAGCAGCCCACCCCGCGGCGGGAATGAAAAACTGTTTTTT.

On this clone itself: Other nucleotide sequences in the sample specify the same CDR3. This chain links TRBV29-1 with TRBJ2-5; D is possibly TRBD2 (5 bases). The V end was cut by 4 bases, the J end by 5 bases, with 11 bases between. This CDR3 spans 12 amino acids. Germline loops: CDR1 SQVTM, CDR2 ANQGSEA. The CDR3 protein is CSVVSGSETQYF. CDR3 DNA sequence: TGCAGCGTTGTCTCGGGGAGCGAGACCCAGTACTTC.

The chain has TRBV5-1 and TRBJ2-7, with D possibly being TRBD2 (6 bases). This CDR3 is built from 13 residues. The germline gives CDR1 SGHRS, CDR2 YFSETQ. Trimming stripped 7 bases from V and 3 bases from J, with 14 bases between. The chain's CDR3 is CASQLTSSYEQYF. CDR3 DNA sequence: TGCGCCAGCCAACTGACTAGTAGCTACGAGCAGTACTTC.

This chain connects TRBV12-2 to TRBJ2-5; the DNA was not used to check the table's D call, TRBD2. TRBV12-2 is a pseudogene. The CDR3 consists of 13 residues. Written as DNA, the CDR3 is TGTGCAAGTCGCTTAAACTTTCAAGAGACCCAGTACTTC. It is translated as CASRLNFQETQYF.

This clone was counted once. The chain carries TRBV5-4 and TRBJ2-1; 7 positions agree with TRBD2. V was pared by 4 bases and J by 10 bases, with 11 bases of the junction left unmatched. Per germline, CDR1 SGHNT and CDR2 YYREEE (reference sequence). CDR3 length: 14 amino acids. In DNA form, the CDR3 reads TGTGCCAGCAGCCCCCCGACTAGCCGAGGAGAGCAGTTCTTC. Translated, it gives CASSPPTSRGEQFF.

The CDR3 DNA sequence: TGTGCCAGCAGTTTGCGAGGGAAAACAAATGGCTACACCTTC. Protein product: CASSLRGKTNGYTF. The chain has TRBV28 and TRBJ1-2, with D hard to call. The CDR3 loop spans 14 amino acids. Trimming pared 3 bases from V and 6 bases from J, leaving 14 bases between. Germline V gives CDR1 MDHEN, CDR2 SYDVKM.

This clone was recorded a few times. The rearrangement uses TRBV6-1 and TRBJ2-3, with 16 bases that match TRBD2. The CDR3 spans 15 residues. Trimming at V came to 6 bases and at J to 5 bases, leaving 2 bases not matched to a gene. Germline V gene data show CDR1 as MNHNS and CDR2 as SASEGT. For the CDR3, the DNA is TGTGCCAGCAGCGGGACTAGCGGGAGGGAAGATACGCAGTATTTT. Translation gives CASSGTSGREDTQYF.

This sequence joins TRBV12-5 and TRBJ2-7; possible D gene TRBD2, 7 bases. Trimming removed 6 bases at V and 5 bases at J, with 17 bases between. Germline CDR1 is LGHNT and CDR2 is FRNRAP. CDR3 size: 14 residues. This CDR3 reads CASGQPGGQDEQYF. The CDR3 coding sequence is TGTGCTAGTGGCCAACCCGGGGGGCAGGACGAGCAGTACTTC.

This chain connects TRBV7-2 to TRBJ2-7, with D perhaps matching TRBD1 (5 bases). Germline CDR1 and CDR2: SGHTA and FQGNSA. The CDR3 has 15 residues. V lost 1 base and J lost 2, with 12 bases in between. CDR3 region: CASSLVAGNPYEQYF. CDR3 nucleotide sequence: TGTGCCAGCAGCTTAGTTGCAGGGAACCCCTACGAGCAGTACTTC.

The chain joins TRBV27 to TRBJ1-5; 7 bases are shared with TRBD1. Unmatched junction bases numbered 5, after V lost 3 bases and J lost 6 bases. The CDR3 has 14 residues. Germline CDR1 and CDR2: MNHEY and SMNVEV (reference sequence). The CDR3 sequence: CASSFQGGGQPQHF. In DNA form, the CDR3 reads TGTGCCAGCAGTTTTCAGGGGGGAGGTCAGCCCCAGCATTTT.

This clone came up a few times. The chain couples TRBV29-1 to TRBJ2-5; TRBD1 matches 9 bases. Germline loops: CDR1 SQVTM, CDR2 ANQGSEA. V shed 8 bases, J shed 2 bases, and the junction held 15 bases outside the gene matches. CDR3 size: 16 residues. The CDR3 coding sequence is TGCAGCATGCAAAAACCGGGACAGGGAGATCAAGAGACCCAGTACTTC. This translates into CSMQKPGQGDQETQYF.